Listed below are T cell receptor beta chains from one sample, sequenced in a study of blood T cell repertoires in COVID-19. Assay: immunoSEQ multiplex PCR; the TCRdb copy retains only in-frame clones and omits some. Here the sample spans about 130,000 clones, roughly 77% being singletons. The sample consisted of peripheral blood. The receptor source for this set is a woman between 65 and 79 years old with COVID-19, enrolled during active disease. Each CDR3 is given with its conserved first and last residue. The order of the fields is D gene, clone size, J gene, V gene, CDR3 protein, CDR3 DNA. The D gene is left open where the match is weak. Rows may omit the clone size; those that give it use once, few, many or a size class.

>TRBD2|once|TRBJ2-5|TRBV7-9
CASSFVSGGARETQYF
TGTGCCAGCAGCTTTGTTAGCGGGGGGGCCAGGGAGACCCAGTACTTC
>-|-|TRBJ1-5|TRBV5-4
CASSLAGGNQPQHF
TGTGCCAGCAGCTTGGCGGGGGGCAATCAGCCCCAGCATTTT
>TRBD1|few|TRBJ1-4|TRBV9
CASSVAPTGTLEKLFF
TGTGCCAGCAGCGTAGCCCCGACAGGGACTTTGGAAAAACTGTTTTTT
>-|few|TRBJ2-1|TRBV18
CASSPLNGVEFF
TGTGCCAGCTCACCACTGAACGGAGTGGAGTTCTTC
>TRBD2|-|TRBJ2-3|TRBV6-5
CASSYLGLASTDTQYF
TGTGCCAGCAGTTACCTGGGACTAGCGTCAACAGATACGCAGTATTTT
>-|-|TRBJ1-1|TRBV27
CASSISGTSNTEAFF
TGTGCCAGCAGTATCTCCGGGACATCTAACACTGAAGCTTTCTTT
>TRBD1|-|TRBJ2-7|TRBV5-1
CASSIQDRTGEQYF
TGCGCCAGCAGCATACAGGACAGGACGGGTGAGCAGTACTTC
>TRBD1|-|TRBJ2-3|TRBV30
CAWSDKTPDRGLSDTQYF
TGTGCCTGGAGCGACAAAACTCCGGACAGGGGATTGTCAGATACGCAGTATTTT
>-|-|TRBJ2-7|TRBV6-5
CASSPGDSYDEQYF
TGTGCCAGCAGCCCAGGCGACAGTTACGACGAGCAGTACTTC
>TRBD1|few|TRBJ2-7|TRBV2
CASNTGGFDEQYF
TGTGCCAGCAATACAGGGGGCTTCGACGAGCAGTACTTC
>-|few|TRBJ2-1|TRBV6-5
CASSPLSGVGEQFF
TGTGCCAGCAGCCCCCTTTCGGGGGTGGGGGAGCAGTTCTTC
>TRBD2|once|TRBJ2-1|TRBV6-2/TRBV6-3
CASSGLAGVDEQFF
TGTGCCAGCAGCGGACTAGCGGGGGTCGATGAGCAGTTCTTC
>-|-|TRBJ1-6|TRBV7-9
CASSRGDSPLHF
TGTGCCAGCAGCCGGGGGGATTCACCCCTCCACTTT
>-|-|TRBJ1-3|TRBV6-2/TRBV6-3
CASSYRTVGTSGNTIYF
TGTGCCAGCAGTTACCGGACAGTTGGAACTAGTGGAAACACCATATATTTT
>-|once|TRBJ1-2|TRBV12-3/TRBV12-4
CASSRNYGYTF
TGTGCCAGCAGCCGGAACTATGGCTACACCTTC
>-|-|TRBJ2-1|TRBV3-1/TRBV3-2
CASSQDGGSYNEQFF
TGTGCCAGCAGCCAAGACGGGGGATCTTACAATGAGCAGTTCTTC
>-|-|TRBJ2-5|TRBV6-5
CASNREVQETQYF
TGTGCCAGCAATCGGGAAGTTCAAGAGACCCAGTACTTC
>TRBD2|-|TRBJ2-1|TRBV2
CASSDWTSGGNEQFF
TGTGCCAGCAGTGATTGGACTAGCGGGGGGAATGAGCAGTTCTTC
>-|-|TRBJ2-5|TRBV28
CASSLVQGLMYEETQYF
TGTGCCAGCAGTTTAGTCCAGGGTTTAATGTACGAGGAGACCCAGTACTTC
>TRBD1|-|TRBJ2-7|TRBV29-1
CSVEGGQGRMGEQYF
TGCAGCGTTGAAGGGGGACAGGGAAGGATGGGCGAGCAGTACTTC
>-|-|TRBJ2-1|TRBV11-2
CASSSPRGIDYNEQFF
TGTGCCAGCAGCTCCCCCCGAGGCATTGATTACAATGAGCAGTTCTTC
>-|-|TRBJ1-6|TRBV7-2
CASSTDGGSPLHF
TGTGCCAGCAGCACAGACGGGGGGTCACCCCTCCACTTT
>-|-|TRBJ1-6|TRBV6-5
CASSYSMAGAGAPLHF
TGTGCCAGCAGTTACTCGATGGCCGGGGCAGGGGCACCCCTCCACTTT
>TRBD1|-|TRBJ2-1|TRBV7-2
CASSSQDRGDEQFF
TGTGCCAGCAGCTCCCAGGACAGGGGAGATGAGCAGTTCTTC
>-|-|TRBJ1-4|TRBV18
CASSPGLNEKLFF
TGTGCCAGCTCACCAGGGCTTAATGAAAAACTGTTTTTT
>-|-|TRBJ1-5|TRBV2
CASSGRGSSNQPQHF
TGTGCCAGCAGTGGCCGAGGAAGCAGCAATCAGCCCCAGCATTTT
>TRBD1|-|TRBJ1-1|TRBV5-1
CASSLGQGRNTEAFF
TGCGCCAGCAGCCTGGGACAGGGGAGAAACACTGAAGCTTTCTTT
>TRBD1|-|TRBJ1-1|TRBV30
CAWRLGQGEAFF
TGTGCCTGGAGACTTGGACAGGGCGAAGCTTTCTTT
>-|-|TRBJ2-6|TRBV25-1
CASSEYGEGGNVLTF
TGTGCCAGCAGTGAATATGGAGAGGGTGGCAACGTCCTGACTTTC
>-|-|TRBJ1-4|TRBV7-2
CASCSGIPNEKLFF
TGTGCCAGCTGTTCAGGGATCCCGAATGAAAAACTGTTTTTT
>-|-|TRBJ1-3|TRBV5-6
CASSSPDRSGGNTIYF
TGTGCCAGCAGCTCCCCCGACCGATCGGGAGGAAACACCATATATTTT
>TRBD1|-|TRBJ1-1|TRBV19
CASSPDRVNTEAFF
TGTGCCAGTAGTCCTGACAGGGTGAACACTGAAGCTTTCTTT
>-|-|TRBJ1-6|TRBV6-6
CASSTGRKNSPLHF
TGTGCCAGCAGCACCGGGAGAAAAAATTCACCCCTCCACTTT
>-|-|TRBJ2-1|TRBV19
CASSTGGGYEQFF
TGTGCCAGTAGTACTGGGGGGGGCTATGAGCAGTTCTTC
>-|-|TRBJ1-1|TRBV7-2
CASSLDGYLNTEAFF
TGTGCCAGCAGCTTAGATGGTTACTTGAACACTGAAGCTTTCTTT